What follows are 15 T cell receptor beta chains derived from one specimen sequenced in a study of response to subunit inactivated influenza vaccine. TCRdb re-analysed the RT-PCR reads in MiXCR, keeping a single row per CDR3 protein. The sample has approximately 520,000 distinct CDR3 sequences, 15% to 20% seen once. The starting material was CD4+ T cells sorted from PBMCs, obtained less than 25 months after vaccination. These receptors were obtained from a man aged 45 to 75 who received an inactivated influenza vaccine.

This clonotype was picked up many times. J is TRBJ2-2 and V is TRBV29-1; the D gene is possibly TRBD2 (7 bases). This CDR3 region has 13 residues. Germline CDR1 and CDR2: SQVTM and ANQGSEA. Deletions cut 5 bases from V and 7 bases from J, with 14 bases between. The CDR3: CSVPGGAVGELFF. Here the CDR3 DNA reads TGCAGCGTTCCGGGGGGCGCGGTCGGGGAGCTGTTTTTT.

This clonotype showed up just a few times. This chain uses TRBV15 with TRBJ2-3; D is undetermined. Germline lookup yields CDR1 LNHNV and CDR2 YYDKDF (reference sequence). This CDR3 comprises 18 residues. Trimming took off 0 bases at V and 2 bases at J, with 18 bases between the two ends. CDR3 protein: CATSRDYLPYSPTDTQYF. DNA of the CDR3: TGTGCCACCAGCAGAGATTATTTACCGTACAGCCCCACAGATACGCAGTATTTT.

The chain couples TRBV12-3 or TRBV12-4 to TRBJ1-4; D ambiguous. V lost 3 bases, J lost 6 bases, and 11 bases lay in between. The CDR3 consists of 14 residues. The CDR3 here is CASSFRGKYEKLFF. In DNA, the CDR3 is TGTGCCAGCAGTTTCCGCGGGAAATATGAAAAACTGTTTTTT.

The chain uses TRBV11-2 and TRBJ2-7; D remains ambiguous. The CDR3 has 14 residues. Trimming cost V 3 bases and J 3 bases, with 12 bases left between them. Germline CDR1 and CDR2: SGHAT and FQNNGV. The CDR3 DNA reads TGTGCCAGCAGCTTGAGATGGTCTGACTACGAGCAGTACTTC. Translation gives CASSLRWSDYEQYF.

In its sample, this clonotype was seen many times. The rearrangement links TRBV10-3 to TRBJ1-1; D unresolved. The V gene lost 5 bases and the J gene lost 1 base, with 11 bases spanning the gap. The germline V gene has CDR1 ENHRY and CDR2 SYGVKD. The CDR3 covers 14 residues. CDR3: CAISNKLQNTEAFF. In DNA form, the CDR3 reads TGTGCCATCAGTAATAAATTACAGAACACTGAAGCTTTCTTT.

This chain joins TRBV2 and TRBJ2-1; TRBD1 matches 7 bases. The V gene end was trimmed by 10 bases and the J gene end by 0 bases; junction bases not matched to a gene: 6. Looked up from germline, CDR1 is SNHLY and CDR2 is FYNNEI. The CDR3 loop spans 14 amino acids. The CDR3 nucleotides are TGTGCCACCGCCGGGACAGTCTCCTACAATGAGCAGTTCTTC. It codes for CATAGTVSYNEQFF.

This clonotype was observed many times. The chain links TRBV5-1 to TRBJ1-6; perhaps TRBD1 as D (5 bases). With 3 bases removed from V and 0 bases from J, the gap between germline ends came to 13 bases. From germline, CDR1 is SGHRS and CDR2 YFSETQ. CDR3 length equals 17 residues. The CDR3 reads CASSSGLLDSYNSPLHF. CDR3 nucleotide sequence: TGCGCCAGCAGCTCGGGACTGCTAGACTCCTATAATTCACCCCTCCACTTT.

In this sample, this clonotype turned up many times. J is TRBJ2-2 and V is TRBV14; the D gene could be TRBD1 or TRBD2 (5 bases each). The CDR3 consists of 18 residues. CDR1 and CDR2 (germline): SGHDN, FVKESK. V shed 0 bases and J shed 4 bases, with 18 bases lying between them. The CDR3 spells CASSQDPVRGHLTGELFF. Written as DNA, the CDR3 is TGTGCCAGCAGCCAAGACCCGGTTCGGGGCCATCTCACCGGGGAGCTGTTTTTT.

The chain joins TRBV6-6 to TRBJ1-2, with D hard to call. V was pared by 2 bases and J by 8 bases, with 12 bases between. CDR1 MNHNY and CDR2 SVGAGI come from the germline V gene (reference sequence). This CDR3 has 13 amino acids. The DNA of the CDR3 is TGTGCCAGCAGTTACGCACCTACTTGGGGCTACACCTTC. Residues: CASSYAPTWGYTF.

This clonotype was seen only a few times. The CDR3 protein is CASSQDAWTGQETQYF. CDR3 DNA: TGTGCCAGCAGCCAGGATGCGTGGACAGGCCAAGAGACCCAGTACTTC. The chain is built from TRBV5-8 and TRBJ2-5, with 7 bases identical to TRBD1. Germline assignment: CDR1 SGHTS and CDR2 YDEGEE. This CDR3 is 16 amino acids long. After removal of 4 bases from V and 1 base from J, the junction contained 10 bases not matched to a gene.

This clonotype was seen more than once but under ten times. The CDR3 DNA reads as TGCGCCAGCAGTGAAGCAGGGAGGGGTGAAAAACTGTTTTTT. It codes for CASSEAGRGEKLFF. The V and J genes are TRBV10-2 and TRBJ1-4; the D gene is possibly TRBD1 (5 bases). The V end lost 3 bases, the J end lost 7 bases, and 12 bases lay between the germline ends. Germline V gene sequence: CDR1 WSHSY, CDR2 SAAADI. CDR3 length: 14 amino acids.

This clonotype has a handful of counts. The chain uses TRBV10-3 and TRBJ1-4, with unresolved D. The germline CDR1 and CDR2 sequences are ENHRY and SYGVKD. CDR3 size: 16 residues. V gave up 2 bases and J gave up 2 bases, with 12 bases separating them. The CDR3 DNA is TGTGCCATCAGTGAGGCCGGGGTCGGGACTAATGAAAAACTGTTTTTT. Amino acid sequence: CAISEAGVGTNEKLFF.

A few counts support this clonotype. The rearrangement joins TRBV7-2 to TRBJ1-5; D is unclear. CDR3 length: 14 residues. Trimming shortened V by 1 base and J by 6 bases, and 10 bases separated the two germline ends. Looked up from germline, CDR1 is SGHTA and CDR2 is FQGNSA. The CDR3 loop is CASSLESYLQPQHF. The CDR3, as DNA: TGTGCCAGCAGCTTAGAATCCTATCTTCAGCCCCAGCATTTT.

This clonotype turned up a few times. The chain joins TRBV20-1 to TRBJ2-5; D is ambiguous. Germline V gene data show CDR1 as DFQATT and CDR2 as SNEGSKA (reference sequence). CDR3 length: 14 residues. The germline V and J ends were trimmed by 1 base and 3 bases, with 12 bases remaining between them. This chain's CDR3 is CSARVNPLKETQYF. As DNA, the CDR3 is TGCAGTGCTAGAGTCAACCCATTAAAAGAGACCCAGTACTTC.

Of note for this clonotype: The junction departs from the called germline gene at one end, perhaps through a read error. The chain links TRBV4-3 to TRBJ2-4, with D possibly being TRBD1 (5 bases). The CDR3 loop spans 16 amino acids. Germline V gives CDR1 LGHNA, CDR2 YSLEER. In nucleotides, the CDR3 is TGCGCCAGCAGCCAAGGGCTCAGGGAAGCCGAAAACATTCAGTACTTC. It encodes CASSQGLREAENIQYF.